A selection of T cell receptor beta chains follows, all from one sample in a study of T cells in Graves' hyperthyroidism and ophthalmopathy. MiXCR, applied by TCRdb to the multiplex PCR reads, yields one record per CDR3 protein. The sample yields a few hundred thousand distinct CDR3 sequences, less than 20% seen once. The specimen was blood. The receptors stem from a woman aged 25 to 39 with Graves' hyperthyroidism. CDR3s include the opening cysteine and the closing phenylalanine or tryptophan. Fields, in order: J gene, D gene, V gene, clone size, CDR3 protein, CDR3 DNA. D genes are given only for firm matches. Expanded clones are given a class, and other clones once, few, many or no size at all.

j_gene: TRBJ2-7; d_gene: NA; v_gene: TRBV6-2/TRBV6-3; abundance: NA; CDR3aa: CARERGGAKYEQYF; CDR3nt: TGTGCCAGAGAAAGGGGGGGGGCGAAGTACGAGCAGTACTTC
j_gene: TRBJ2-7; d_gene: NA; v_gene: TRBV6-2/TRBV6-3; abundance: NA; CDR3aa: CASSYSRVGIEQYF; CDR3nt: TGTGCCAGCAGTTACTCGAGGGTGGGGATCGAGCAGTACTTC
j_gene: TRBJ2-1; d_gene: TRBD2; v_gene: TRBV12-3/TRBV12-4; abundance: many; CDR3aa: CASSLNSGRALSYNEQFF; CDR3nt: TGTGCCAGCAGTTTAAATAGCGGGAGAGCCCTTTCCTACAATGAGCAGTTCTTC
j_gene: TRBJ2-1; d_gene: NA; v_gene: TRBV2; abundance: many; CDR3aa: CASSADPVLDNEQFF; CDR3nt: TGTGCCAGCAGTGCGGACCCGGTCCTGGACAATGAGCAGTTCTTC
j_gene: TRBJ2-7; d_gene: NA; v_gene: TRBV11-2; abundance: many; CDR3aa: CASSFLQGNYEQYF; CDR3nt: TGTGCCAGCAGCTTTCTTCAGGGGAACTACGAGCAGTACTTC
j_gene: TRBJ1-2; d_gene: TRBD1; v_gene: TRBV20-1; abundance: many; CDR3aa: CSARGPGQTNYGYTF; CDR3nt: TGCAGTGCTAGAGGCCCGGGACAGACCAACTATGGCTACACCTTC
j_gene: TRBJ2-7; d_gene: NA; v_gene: TRBV4-1; abundance: NA; CDR3aa: CASSQGISYEQYF; CDR3nt: TGCGCCAGCAGCCAGGGAATTTCCTACGAGCAGTACTTC
j_gene: TRBJ2-2; d_gene: TRBD2; v_gene: TRBV24-1; abundance: few; CDR3aa: CATSKGLAGTGELFF; CDR3nt: TGTGCCACCTCTAAAGGACTAGCGGGAACCGGGGAGCTGTTTTTT
j_gene: TRBJ2-2; d_gene: NA; v_gene: TRBV4-3; abundance: NA; CDR3aa: CASSQDPGGRTGELFF; CDR3nt: TGCGCCAGCAGCCAAGATCCCGGGGGCAGGACCGGGGAGCTGTTTTTT
j_gene: TRBJ2-1; d_gene: NA; v_gene: TRBV5-1; abundance: many; CDR3aa: CASSRPGRPNEQFF; CDR3nt: TGCGCCAGCAGCCGTCCGGGACGGCCTAATGAGCAGTTCTTC
j_gene: TRBJ2-7; d_gene: NA; v_gene: TRBV7-2; abundance: many; CDR3aa: CASSRGGSYEQYF; CDR3nt: TGTGCCAGCAGCCGAGGCGGCTCCTACGAGCAGTACTTC
j_gene: TRBJ2-7; d_gene: TRBD2; v_gene: TRBV27; abundance: few; CDR3aa: CASSSPGLAGLHEQYF; CDR3nt: TGTGCCAGCAGTTCCCCCGGACTAGCGGGATTACACGAGCAGTACTTC
j_gene: TRBJ2-7; d_gene: NA; v_gene: TRBV25-1; abundance: few; CDR3aa: CASSEPSDRDSYEQYF; CDR3nt: TGTGCCAGCAGTGAACCCTCGGACCGCGACTCCTACGAGCAGTACTTC
j_gene: TRBJ2-1; d_gene: NA; v_gene: TRBV18; abundance: NA; CDR3aa: CASSPRNSQFF; CDR3nt: TGTGCCAGCTCACCAAGAAATTCACAGTTCTTC
j_gene: TRBJ2-5; d_gene: NA; v_gene: TRBV20-1; abundance: many; CDR3aa: CSARGWPQETQYF; CDR3nt: TGCAGTGCTAGAGGGTGGCCACAGGAGACCCAGTACTTC
j_gene: TRBJ2-1; d_gene: NA; v_gene: TRBV5-1; abundance: many; CDR3aa: CASRSRDNSYNEQFF; CDR3nt: TGCGCCAGCAGGAGCAGGGACAACTCCTACAATGAGCAGTTCTTC
j_gene: TRBJ1-6; d_gene: NA; v_gene: TRBV20-1; abundance: few; CDR3aa: CSARASQAAYNSPLHF; CDR3nt: TGCAGTGCTAGAGCGAGCCAGGCGGCCTATAATTCACCCCTCCACTTT
j_gene: TRBJ2-7; d_gene: NA; v_gene: TRBV27; abundance: few; CDR3aa: CASSLSSFAYEQYF; CDR3nt: TGTGCCAGCAGTTTATCATCGTTCGCGTACGAGCAGTACTTC
j_gene: TRBJ2-7; d_gene: TRBD2; v_gene: TRBV5-8; abundance: NA; CDR3aa: CASSHTSGRHDVYEQYF; CDR3nt: TGTGCCAGCAGTCATACTAGCGGGAGGCACGATGTCTACGAGCAGTACTTC
j_gene: TRBJ2-7; d_gene: NA; v_gene: TRBV30; abundance: NA; CDR3aa: CAWDSPGSPRYEQYF; CDR3nt: TGTGCCTGGGACTCACCTGGAAGTCCGCGGTACGAGCAGTACTTC
j_gene: TRBJ1-5; d_gene: NA; v_gene: TRBV11-2; abundance: NA; CDR3aa: CASSILGRAGNQPQHF; CDR3nt: TGTGCCAGTAGTATCTTGGGCAGGGCTGGCAATCAGCCCCAGCATTTT
j_gene: TRBJ2-1; d_gene: TRBD2; v_gene: TRBV5-1; abundance: many; CDR3aa: CASSLASWAGDTEQFF; CDR3nt: TGCGCCAGCAGCTTGGCCTCTTGGGCGGGAGACACTGAGCAGTTCTTC
j_gene: TRBJ2-4; d_gene: NA; v_gene: TRBV5-5; abundance: few; CDR3aa: CASSLDQGGNIQYF; CDR3nt: TGTGCCAGCAGCTTGGACCAGGGGGGGAACATTCAGTACTTC
j_gene: TRBJ2-1; d_gene: TRBD1; v_gene: TRBV6-6; abundance: many; CDR3aa: CASSYPGQGLDEQFF; CDR3nt: TGTGCCAGCAGTTACCCGGGACAGGGGTTGGATGAGCAGTTCTTC
j_gene: TRBJ1-3; d_gene: NA; v_gene: TRBV2; abundance: many; CDR3aa: CASTHPGSGNTIYF; CDR3nt: TGTGCCAGCACCCACCCGGGCTCTGGAAACACCATATATTTT
j_gene: TRBJ2-7; d_gene: TRBD2; v_gene: TRBV11-2; abundance: many; CDR3aa: CASSLGLVDHEQYF; CDR3nt: TGTGCCAGCAGCCTGGGACTAGTAGACCACGAGCAGTACTTC
j_gene: TRBJ1-1; d_gene: TRBD1; v_gene: TRBV15; abundance: NA; CDR3aa: CATSRGDRGLTEAFF; CDR3nt: TGTGCCACCAGCAGAGGGGACAGGGGCCTCACTGAAGCTTTCTTT
j_gene: TRBJ1-4; d_gene: NA; v_gene: TRBV2; abundance: few; CDR3aa: CASSESAREKLFF; CDR3nt: TGTGCCAGCAGTGAATCTGCTCGGGAAAAACTGTTTTTT
j_gene: TRBJ2-5; d_gene: TRBD2; v_gene: TRBV4-1; abundance: few; CDR3aa: CASSQVGLARETQYF; CDR3nt: TGCGCCAGCAGCCAGGTGGGACTAGCGCGGGAGACCCAGTACTTC
j_gene: TRBJ2-2; d_gene: TRBD2; v_gene: TRBV6-9; abundance: few; CDR3aa: CASSYLGLGTIANTGELFF; CDR3nt: TGTGCCAGCAGTTACTTGGGACTAGGAACGATCGCGAACACCGGGGAGCTGTTTTTT